Included here is one TCR beta chain sequence, with context. With 5 bases removed from V and 2 bases from J, the gap between germline ends came to 16 bases. Germline CDR1 SEHNR, CDR2 FQNEAQ (reference sequence). The CDR3 runs to 15 residues. TCRdb re-derived calls from the reads in MiXCR, one entry per CDR3 protein. The sample has some 450,000 distinct CDR3 sequences; roughly 30% are singletons. The data are from a study of T cell repertoires in cytomegalovirus infection. What was sequenced was PBMCs. This chain uses TRBV7-9 with TRBJ2-7; a weak D match, TRBD1 (6 bases). The TCR was taken from a human donor in good health (CMV status not recorded). Some clones in this sample may be carry-over from other donors' samples. CDR3 region: CASSPPVDSAYEQYF. The CDR3, as DNA: TGTGCCAGCAGCCCACCGGTGGACAGCGCCTACGAGCAGTACTTC.